This T cell receptor (beta chain) derives from a study of T cell responses to AZD1222 COVID-19 vaccine. In the case of this clone: The antigen remains unidentified.

The study, taken as a whole, reports: Repertoire collection took place solely once the T cell response had peaked. Across spike, vaccine-associated CD4 TCRs were found, dominant at 160-218 and 743-854. Spike-specific TCR breadth and depth both grew after two AZD1222 doses.

The CDR3 has 14 amino acids. V was cut by 3 bases and J by 0 bases, with 8 bases left in between. Germline CDR1 and CDR2: SGHVS and FNYEAQ. The table came from immunoSEQ multiplex PCR; TCRdb's copy has only in-frame clones and leaves some out. The table shows 90,000 to 120,000 clones, with roughly 86% occurring only once. The V and J genes are TRBV7-6 and TRBJ1-1, with D possibly TRBD1 on 5 matching bases. The source was peripheral blood, collected 28 days after the second dose of the MenACWY control vaccine. The TCR comes from an adult who received the MenACWY meningococcal vaccine as a control. CDR3 DNA sequence: TGTGCCAGCAGCTTGGGGACGTTGAACACTGAAGCTTTCTTT. Protein: CASSLGTLNTEAFF.